The clone carrying this T cell receptor (beta chain) was seen more than once but under ten times. Germline V gene lookup returns CDR1 SNHLY and CDR2 FYNNEI. Trimming removed 6 bases at V and 1 base at J, with 3 bases between. The CDR3 is 12 amino acids. This sample was included in a study of blood T cell repertoires in COVID-19. Study-wide background: Specimens from acute and convalescent COVID-19 originated in the United States, Italy and Spain.

Original processing notes: Amplifying reference gene primers gave estimates of nucleated cell counts. This table comes from immunoSEQ multiplex PCR, and its TCRdb copy is limited to in-frame clones, with some not included. V, J and clone size were drawn from that table, and D and trimming were deduced from the DNA. The top ten hold 1.4% of the sample, which has tens of thousands of clones, approximately 83% seen once. The specimen sequenced was peripheral blood. The chain combines TRBV2 with TRBJ2-2; unclear D gene. This receptor was taken from a woman in her sixties with acute or convalescent COVID-19. This CDR3 reads CASSKNTGELFF. CDR3 in DNA: TGTGCCAGCAGCAAGAACACCGGGGAGCTGTTTTTT.